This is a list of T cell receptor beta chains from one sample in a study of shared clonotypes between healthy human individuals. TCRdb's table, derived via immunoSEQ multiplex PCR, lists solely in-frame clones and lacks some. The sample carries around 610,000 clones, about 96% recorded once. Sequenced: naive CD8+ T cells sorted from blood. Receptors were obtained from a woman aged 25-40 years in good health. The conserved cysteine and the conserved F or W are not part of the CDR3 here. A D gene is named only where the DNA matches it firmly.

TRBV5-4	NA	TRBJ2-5	ATGDSAQETQY
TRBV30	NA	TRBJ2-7	AWSITGTYYEQY
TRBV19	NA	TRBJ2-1	ATWDGNNEQF
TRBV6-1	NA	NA	ASSVTVDEQY
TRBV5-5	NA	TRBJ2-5	ASSLEGAEETQY
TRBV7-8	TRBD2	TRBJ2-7	ASSVLGLAGDEQY
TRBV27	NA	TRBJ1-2	ASSQTGAGDLKNYGYT
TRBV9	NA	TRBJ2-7	ASSVAGTSSYEQY
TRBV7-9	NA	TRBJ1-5	ASSLGGTEQPQH
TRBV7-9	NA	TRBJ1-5	ASSLGLYQPQH
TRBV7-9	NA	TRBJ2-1	ASSHRDRRYEQF
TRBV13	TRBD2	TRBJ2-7	ASSLGAGGAISYEQY
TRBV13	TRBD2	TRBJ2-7	ASSSTSGSRYEQY
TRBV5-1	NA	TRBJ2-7	ASSLGGRPLRY
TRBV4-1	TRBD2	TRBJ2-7	ASSPLGAGGDLGTYEQY
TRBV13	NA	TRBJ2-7	ASTSTRHSYEQY
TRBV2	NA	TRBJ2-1	ASSETARTRGDEQF
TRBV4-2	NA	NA	ASSLQRPVEQY
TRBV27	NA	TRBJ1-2	ASSIAWGHFGYT
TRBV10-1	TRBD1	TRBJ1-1	ASSTTGRSTEAF
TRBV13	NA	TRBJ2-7	ASSSFGQTGHLDEQY
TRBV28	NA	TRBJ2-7	ASTTPQYIEQY